The 28 T cell receptor beta chains reported below all come from one sample, sequenced in a study of shared clonotypes between healthy human individuals. TCRdb's table, derived via immunoSEQ multiplex PCR, lists solely in-frame clones and lacks some. The profile shows some 1.4 million clones, about 96% of them singletons. Input material: naive CD4+ T cells sorted from blood. The subset was: CD45RA+ positively selected. Every receptor here comes from a man aged 25-45 years in good health.

The chain couples TRBV5-6 to TRBJ2-6; 7 nucleotides line up with TRBD1. The V gene's germline CDR1 is SGHDT and CDR2 YYEEEE. The CDR3 runs 16 residues. The V segment lost 4 bases and the J segment 0 bases; nucleotides outside the gene matches: 4. CDR3 sequence reads: CASSTDRTSGANVLTF. CDR3 nucleotide sequence: TGTGCCAGCAGCACGGACAGGACCTCTGGGGCCAACGTCCTGACTTTC.

The chain combines TRBV27 with TRBJ2-1, with 12 bases fitting TRBD2. CDR3 length: 18 amino acids. The germline CDR1 and CDR2 sequences are MNHEY and SMNVEV (reference sequence). V gave up 5 bases and J gave up 7 bases; unmatched junction bases: 15. This chain's CDR3 is CASSAKTSGRMLGNEQFF. CDR3 DNA: TGTGCCAGCAGTGCCAAGACTAGCGGGAGAATGTTGGGGAATGAGCAGTTCTTC.

The CDR3 coding sequence is TGCGCCAGCAGCCTGAACAGGGGCTCCTATGGCTACACCTTC. Residues: CASSLNRGSYGYTF. This sequence joins TRBV4-3 and TRBJ1-2; TRBD1 aligns across 7 bases. Germline V gives CDR1 LGHNA, CDR2 YSLEER. The CDR3 sequence is 14 residues long. V lost 4 bases and J lost 4; bases outside the gene matches: 6.

V and J are TRBV9 and TRBJ1-2; no clear D. Trimming pared 0 bases from V and 7 bases from J, leaving 10 bases between. The CDR3 consists of 13 residues. Germline V CDR1 and CDR2: SGDLS, YYNGEE. DNA of the CDR3: TGTGCCAGCAGCGTAGGCACCAACAGTGGCTACACCTTC. This gives the protein CASSVGTNSGYTF.

The gene calls are TRBV10-3 and TRBJ1-5, with no clear D. The CDR3 is 20 amino acids. The germline V and J ends were trimmed by 8 bases and 0 bases, with 29 bases remaining between them. CDR1 and CDR2 (germline): ENHRY, SYGVKD. The CDR3 DNA reads as TGTGCCATCCCAGCCAGGTCGCCTTGGAAGGTCTTATATAGCAATCAGCCCCAGCATTTT. This sequence encodes CAIPARSPWKVLYSNQPQHF.

The chain has TRBV30 and TRBJ1-2, with D uncertain. Trimming took off 7 bases at V and 0 bases at J, with 12 bases between the two ends. The CDR3 sequence is 13 residues long. CDR1 and CDR2 (germline): GTSNPN, SVGIG (reference sequence). The DNA for the CDR3 is TGTGCCTCCGGAGGTCTCCCTAACTATGGCTACACCTTC. Its protein product is CASGGLPNYGYTF.

This sequence joins TRBV5-1 and TRBJ2-1; maybe TRBD2 (5 bases). The CDR3 length is 14 residues. CDR1 is SGHRS and CDR2 is YFSETQ in the germline V gene. Trimming shortened V by 5 bases and J by 0 bases, and 9 bases separated the two germline ends. This CDR3 is CASSPGSSYNEQFF. The CDR3 nucleotides are TGCGCCAGCAGTCCGGGGAGCTCCTACAATGAGCAGTTCTTC.

Note on this clone: The identical CDR3 is also encoded by other nucleotide sequences in the sample. The rearrangement uses TRBV18 and TRBJ2-3; D unclear. V lost 3 bases, J lost 6 bases, and 7 bases lay in between. Germline assignment: CDR1 KGHSH and CDR2 LQKENI. The length of the CDR3 is 12 residues. CDR3 in amino acids: CASSPGADTQYF. CDR3 coding DNA: TGTGCCAGCTCACCCGGAGCGGATACGCAGTATTTT.

The chain recombines TRBV13 with TRBJ2-5; 10 bases fit TRBD1. The germline CDR1 and CDR2 sequences are PRHDT and FYEKMQ (reference sequence). CDR3 length: 16 residues. The ends lost 5 bases at V and 2 bases at J; junction bases unmatched: 8. CDR3 bases: TGTGCCAGCAGCCCTGCTGGGACAGGGGAACAAGAGACCCAGTACTTC. This sequence encodes CASSPAGTGEQETQYF. Drawing the rest from reference TRBV13 and TRBJ2-5, the complete variable domain is AAGVIQSPRHLIKEKRETATLKCYPIPRHDTVYWYQQGPGQDPQFLISFYEKMQSDKGSIPDRFSAQQFSDYHSELNMSSLELGDSALYFCASSPAGTGEQETQYFGPGTRLLVL.

V is TRBV5-4 and J is TRBJ2-3; 8 positions match TRBD1. CDR3 length: 17 amino acids. V lost 3 bases and J lost 3; bases outside the gene matches: 12. Germline values: CDR1 SGHNT, CDR2 YYREEE (reference sequence). CDR3 bases: TGTGCCAGCAGCTCGCCCTACAGGGGGGATAAGACAGATACGCAGTATTTT. It yields the protein CASSSPYRGDKTDTQYF.

This rearrangement joins TRBV28 to TRBJ2-2; D gene uncertain. The ends were cut back, 6 bases at V and 0 bases at J, with 8 bases in the middle. Germline-derived CDR1 and CDR2 are MDHEN and SYDVKM. The CDR3 sequence is 14 residues long. CDR3 in DNA: TGTGCCAGCAGGGCGGTAGCGAACACCGGGGAGCTGTTTTTT. The encoded protein is CASRAVANTGELFF.

On this clone: The same CDR3 is also encoded by other DNA sequences in this sample. CDR3 region: CASSPPSSTDTQYF. The DNA of the CDR3 is TGTGCCAGCTCACCACCGAGTTCAACAGATACGCAGTATTTT. The V call is TRBV18, the J call TRBJ2-3; D is undetermined. Trimming took 0 bases from V and 3 from J, leaving 7 bases between them. Germline V gene lookup returns CDR1 KGHSH and CDR2 LQKENI. This CDR3 spans 14 amino acids.

V and J are TRBV5-6 and TRBJ1-2; D ambiguous. CDR1 SGHDT and CDR2 YYEEEE come from the germline V gene. The CDR3 loop spans 14 amino acids. With 1 base removed from V and 1 base from J, the gap between germline ends came to 8 bases. CDR3 in DNA: TGTGCCAGCAGCTTGACGACGGATAACTATGGCTACACCTTC. It codes for CASSLTTDNYGYTF.

CDR3 protein: CASSAGGAGGLQETQYF. The CDR3 nucleotides read TGTGCCAGCAGCGCCGGGGGGGCGGGAGGTTTACAAGAGACCCAGTACTTC. The J gene is TRBJ2-5, the V gene TRBV5-4, with TRBD2 matching over 8 bases. Germline V gene sequence: CDR1 SGHNT, CDR2 YYREEE (reference sequence). The CDR3 spans 17 residues. With 4 bases clipped from V and 2 bases from J, the junction kept 13 bases outside the gene matches.

The rearrangement uses TRBV5-8 and TRBJ2-1, with 8 bases fitting TRBD1. Germline CDR1 and CDR2: SGHTS and YDEGEE. This CDR3 has 15 residues. V dropped 4 bases and J dropped 7; count of bases not matched to a gene: 10. The CDR3 nucleotides read TGTGCCAGCAGCCTGGGGGACAGGACCGTGAATGAGCAGTTCTTC. Its translation: CASSLGDRTVNEQFF.

Only one count was recorded for this clone. The CDR3 spells CASSELHPPFQFF. CDR3 bases: TGTGCCAGCAGTGAACTCCATCCACCCTTTCAGTTCTTC. The V call is TRBV25-1, the J call TRBJ2-1; the D is unclear. Germline assignment: CDR1 MGHDK and CDR2 SYGVNS. Trimming removed 2 bases at V and 13 bases at J, with 15 bases between. This CDR3 has 13 amino acids. The whole variable domain, remainder taken from reference TRBV25-1 and TRBJ2-1, is EADIYQTPRYLVIGTGKKITLECSQTMGHDKMYWYQQDPGMELHLIHYSYGVNSTEKGDLSSESTVSRIRTEHFPLTLESARPSHTSQYLCASSELHPPFQFFGPGTRLTVL.

The chain employs TRBV11-2 and TRBJ1-4; D perhaps matches TRBD1 (5 bases). Germline CDR1 and CDR2: SGHAT and FQNNGV. Trimming removed 5 bases at V and 4 bases at J, with 14 bases between. The CDR3 has 15 residues. The CDR3 nucleotides are TGTGCCAGCAGCCCCCGGAAGGGGATTAATGAAAAACTGTTTTTT. Encoded protein: CASSPRKGINEKLFF. The full variable domain, with the rest looked up from reference TRBV11-2 and TRBJ1-4, is EAGVAQSPRYKIIEKRQSVAFWCNPISGHATLYWYQQILGQGPKLLIQFQNNGVVDDSQLPKDRFSAERLKGVDSTLKIQPAKLEDSAVYLCASSPRKGINEKLFFGSGTQLSVL.

V usage is TRBV5-4 and J usage is TRBJ2-1, with 14 bases identical to TRBD2. V was pared by 7 bases and J by 8 bases, with 2 bases of the junction left unmatched. The CDR3 sequence is 13 residues long. CDR1 and CDR2 from the germline V gene are SGHNT and YYREEE (reference sequence). The CDR3: CASGTSGSYEQFF. The CDR3 coding sequence is TGTGCCAGCGGGACTAGCGGGAGTTATGAGCAGTTCTTC.

The genes are TRBV11-2 and TRBJ2-1, with 9 bases that match TRBD2. This CDR3 spans 16 amino acids. Germline CDR1 reads SGHAT; CDR2 reads FQNNGV. J was trimmed by 6 bases and V by 4 bases; bases with no gene match: 10. CDR3 amino acids: CASSSLSGSGVNEQFF. CDR3 sequence (DNA): TGTGCCAGCAGCTCCCTTAGCGGGAGCGGGGTCAATGAGCAGTTCTTC.

V usage is TRBV5-6 and J usage is TRBJ1-2; D remains unclear. V lost 3 bases and J lost 5, with 5 bases in between. This CDR3 region has 11 residues. Germline V lookup: CDR1 SGHDT, CDR2 YYEEEE. The CDR3 DNA follows: TGTGCCAGCAGCTCTCTTTATGGCTACACCTTC. It yields the protein CASSSLYGYTF.

This rearrangement joins TRBV5-1 to TRBJ1-4; D is undetermined. V lost 2 bases and J 6 bases, leaving 14 bases between the germline ends. From germline, CDR1 is SGHRS and CDR2 YFSETQ. The CDR3 runs to 15 residues. The CDR3 DNA follows: TGCGCCAGCAGCTTATCCACAAGAAGAGATGAAAAACTGTTTTTT. This sequence encodes CASSLSTRRDEKLFF.

The chain combines TRBV11-3 with TRBJ2-1; 7 bases align to TRBD1. V gave up 5 bases and J gave up 0 bases; unmatched junction bases: 7. CDR3 length equals 16 residues. From germline, CDR1 is SGHNT and CDR2 YENEEA. CDR3 sequence: CASSQGTAHSYNEQFF. Written as DNA, the CDR3 is TGTGCCAGCAGCCAAGGGACAGCTCACTCCTACAATGAGCAGTTCTTC.

The chain employs TRBV6-5 and TRBJ2-2, with a possible D match to TRBD1 (7 bases). Trimming stripped 7 bases from V and 7 bases from J, with 16 bases between. This CDR3 has 14 residues. Germline-derived CDR1 and CDR2 are MNHEY and SVGAGI. Here the CDR3 DNA reads TGTGCCAGCAATAAACAGGGGCGGGGCGGGGAGCTGTTTTTT. It encodes CASNKQGRGGELFF.

A remark on this clone: Other DNA sequences in the sample encode the same CDR3. This chain joins TRBV18 and TRBJ2-7; D remains unclear. Germline-derived CDR1 and CDR2 are KGHSH and LQKENI. Deletions cut 2 bases from V and 5 bases from J, with 7 bases between. The CDR3 extends over 12 amino acids. The CDR3, as DNA: TGTGCCAGCTCACCAGCTGGGGACGAGCAGTACTTC. Its translation: CASSPAGDEQYF.

This chain uses TRBV29-1 with TRBJ1-1; D is ambiguous. The CDR3 length is 13 residues. Germline lookup yields CDR1 SQVTM and CDR2 ANQGSEA. The V gene lost 6 bases and the J gene lost 1 base, with 12 bases spanning the gap. The CDR3 DNA reads TGCAGCGTAAGTACCCTGGGGAACACTGAAGCTTTCTTT. Protein product: CSVSTLGNTEAFF.

The chain employs TRBV6-1 and TRBJ2-2, with 11 positions matching TRBD1. V gave up 4 bases and J gave up 6 bases; unmatched junction bases: 10. CDR1 is MNHNS and CDR2 is SASEGT in the germline V gene. There are 17 residues in the CDR3. The CDR3 nucleotides read TGTGCCAGCAGTGGTTCCGGGACAGGGGGGAGGGCCGGGGAGCTGTTTTTT. Translating it yields CASSGSGTGGRAGELFF.

The gene calls are TRBV13 and TRBJ2-5, with a weak D call TRBD1 (6 bases). The germline V and J ends were trimmed by 5 bases and 1 base, with 11 bases remaining between them. In germline, CDR1 is PRHDT, CDR2 FYEKMQ (reference sequence). CDR3 length: 14 amino acids. As DNA, the CDR3 is TGTGCCAGCAGCCCCCCAGGGGCCCAAGAGACCCAGTACTTC. Protein product: CASSPPGAQETQYF.

The chain couples TRBV4-3 to TRBJ2-1, with 13 bases lining up with TRBD2. Germline loops: CDR1 LGHNA, CDR2 YSLEER. CDR3 length: 17 residues. Unmatched junction bases numbered 4, after V lost 4 bases and J lost 1 base. The CDR3 protein is CASSPGLAGESYNEQFF. CDR3 sequence (DNA): TGCGCCAGCAGCCCCGGACTAGCGGGAGAATCCTACAATGAGCAGTTCTTC.